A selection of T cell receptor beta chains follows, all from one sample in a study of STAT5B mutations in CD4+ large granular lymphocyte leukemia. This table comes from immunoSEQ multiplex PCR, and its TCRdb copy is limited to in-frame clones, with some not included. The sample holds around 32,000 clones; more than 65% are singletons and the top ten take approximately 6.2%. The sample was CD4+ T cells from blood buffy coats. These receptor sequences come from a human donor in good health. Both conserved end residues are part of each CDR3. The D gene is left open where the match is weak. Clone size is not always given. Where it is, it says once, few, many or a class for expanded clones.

CDR3 DNA: TGTGCCAGTAGTATATCAAGGGACAGGAGAAACAATGAGCAGTTCTTC
CDR3 protein: CASSISRDRRNNEQFF
clone size: .
D gene: TRBD1
V gene: TRBV19
J gene: TRBJ2-1

CDR3 DNA: TGTGCCAGCAGCCCAAAGGGGGGGGTCGGAGAGACCCAGTACTTC
CDR3 protein: CASSPKGGVGETQYF
clone size: .
D gene: .
V gene: TRBV7-9
J gene: TRBJ2-5

CDR3 DNA: TGTGCCAGCAGCTTAACCGGTATGAACACTGAAGCTTTCTTT
CDR3 protein: CASSLTGMNTEAFF
clone size: .
D gene: .
V gene: TRBV7-8
J gene: TRBJ1-1

CDR3 DNA: TGCGCCAGCAGCTTGGGGGGGACAGGCCGCCTCTCTGGAAACACCATATATTTT
CDR3 protein: CASSLGGTGRLSGNTIYF
clone size: .
D gene: TRBD1
V gene: TRBV5-1
J gene: TRBJ1-3

CDR3 DNA: TGTGCCAGTAGTACCGGACAGACTATCTATGGCTACACCTTC
CDR3 protein: CASSTGQTIYGYTF
clone size: .
D gene: .
V gene: TRBV19
J gene: TRBJ1-2

CDR3 DNA: TGTGCCAGCAGCCCCGGGACGGACAATGAAAAACTGTTTTTT
CDR3 protein: CASSPGTDNEKLFF
clone size: .
D gene: .
V gene: TRBV6-5
J gene: TRBJ1-4

CDR3 DNA: TGTGCCAGCAGTGAAATAAAGGGTCAGCCCCAGCATTTT
CDR3 protein: CASSEIKGQPQHF
clone size: .
D gene: .
V gene: TRBV2
J gene: TRBJ1-5

CDR3 DNA: TGTGCCAGCAAATTACAGGGAGGCTCTGGAAACACCATATATTTT
CDR3 protein: CASKLQGGSGNTIYF
clone size: .
D gene: .
V gene: TRBV6-5
J gene: TRBJ1-3

CDR3 DNA: TGTGCCAGCAGCTTAGGAGGGCGGAACACTGAGGCTTTCTTT
CDR3 protein: CASSLGGRNTEAFF
clone size: .
D gene: .
V gene: TRBV5-6
J gene: TRBJ1-1

CDR3 DNA: TGTGCCAGCAGTTTCAGACAGGGGAAAATGAACACTGAAGCTTTCTTT
CDR3 protein: CASSFRQGKMNTEAFF
clone size: .
D gene: TRBD1
V gene: TRBV7-2
J gene: TRBJ1-1

CDR3 DNA: TGTGCCAGCAGCTTAGCGCCGGGGGCTCAAGAGACCCAGTACTTC
CDR3 protein: CASSLAPGAQETQYF
clone size: .
D gene: .
V gene: TRBV7-2
J gene: TRBJ2-5

CDR3 DNA: TGCGCCAGCAGCTGGGGGCGGGGCCCACAAGAGACCCAGTACTTC
CDR3 protein: CASSWGRGPQETQYF
clone size: once
D gene: .
V gene: TRBV5-1
J gene: TRBJ2-5

CDR3 DNA: TGTGCCAGCAGTTCACAGGGAAGTGGCTACACCTTC
CDR3 protein: CASSSQGSGYTF
clone size: .
D gene: .
V gene: TRBV6-6
J gene: TRBJ1-2

CDR3 DNA: TGTGCCAGCAGCCAAGATTTCGGGCTAGCGGGGGGGAATGAGCAGTTCTTC
CDR3 protein: CASSQDFGLAGGNEQFF
clone size: once
D gene: TRBD2
V gene: TRBV4-2
J gene: TRBJ2-1

CDR3 DNA: TGTGCCAGCAGTGGGACTAGCGGGGTTATCCAGTACTTC
CDR3 protein: CASSGTSGVIQYF
clone size: .
D gene: TRBD2
V gene: TRBV2
J gene: TRBJ2-5

CDR3 DNA: TGCGCCAGCAGCCAAGAATCTGGCGGGGGAGTGGCAGATACGCAGTATTTT
CDR3 protein: CASSQESGGGVADTQYF
clone size: .
D gene: TRBD2
V gene: TRBV4-3
J gene: TRBJ2-3

CDR3 DNA: TGTGCCAGCAGCTCACCTATCGAAGGGACAGCTAATCAGCCCCAGCATTTT
CDR3 protein: CASSSPIEGTANQPQHF
clone size: .
D gene: TRBD1
V gene: TRBV5-8
J gene: TRBJ1-5

CDR3 DNA: TGTGCCAGCAGCTTAGCCGGCGGGGCGAACACCGGGGAGCTGTTTTTT
CDR3 protein: CASSLAGGANTGELFF
clone size: once
D gene: .
V gene: TRBV7-2
J gene: TRBJ2-2

CDR3 DNA: TGTGCCAGCAGTTTCGTTCAGGGCCCGTGGACTGAAGCTTTCTTT
CDR3 protein: CASSFVQGPWTEAFF
clone size: .
D gene: .
V gene: TRBV28
J gene: TRBJ1-1

CDR3 DNA: TGTGCCACCAAAGGACAGACAAATTCACCCCTCCACTTT
CDR3 protein: CATKGQTNSPLHF
clone size: .
D gene: .
V gene: TRBV6-5
J gene: TRBJ1-6

CDR3 DNA: TGTGCCAGCAGTGGAGGGACTCTCGGTGGGGCCAACGTCCTGACTTTC
CDR3 protein: CASSGGTLGGANVLTF
clone size: few
D gene: .
V gene: TRBV28
J gene: TRBJ2-6

CDR3 DNA: TGCGCCAGCAGCCAAGCGGGACAGTCGAGCTCCTACGAGCAGTACTTC
CDR3 protein: CASSQAGQSSSYEQYF
clone size: .
D gene: TRBD1
V gene: TRBV4-3
J gene: TRBJ2-7

CDR3 DNA: TGTGCCAGCAGCTCCAGCACAGATACGCAGTATTTT
CDR3 protein: CASSSSTDTQYF
clone size: .
D gene: .
V gene: TRBV7-9
J gene: TRBJ2-3

CDR3 DNA: TGTGCCAGCAGTTACTCTTCTAGAGTCCACTACAATGAGCAGTTCTTC
CDR3 protein: CASSYSSRVHYNEQFF
clone size: .
D gene: .
V gene: TRBV6-5
J gene: TRBJ2-1

CDR3 DNA: TGTGCCAGCAGCGCAAATCAGGGGCCCCAAGAGACCCAGTACTTC
CDR3 protein: CASSANQGPQETQYF
clone size: .
D gene: .
V gene: TRBV7-6
J gene: TRBJ2-5

CDR3 DNA: TGCGCCAGCAGCATCCTAGCGGGGGGGCAAGAGACCCAGTACTTC
CDR3 protein: CASSILAGGQETQYF
clone size: .
D gene: TRBD2
V gene: TRBV5-1
J gene: TRBJ2-5

CDR3 DNA: TGTGCCAGCAGTTACAGTTCAGGAAACACCATATATTTT
CDR3 protein: CASSYSSGNTIYF
clone size: .
D gene: .
V gene: TRBV6-5
J gene: TRBJ1-3